This T cell receptor beta chain was documented in a study of T cells in Graves' hyperthyroidism and ophthalmopathy. This clonotype was counted ten times or more. Clinical symptoms, serum thyroxine and TRAb, thyroid ultrasound and orbital computed tomography together formed the diagnostic basis. CDR3 size: 12 residues. Trimming shortened V by 1 base and J by 0 bases, and 3 bases separated the two germline ends. The germline CDR1 and CDR2 sequences are DFQATT and SNEGSKA (reference sequence). The source material, RNA transcripts, was used to amplify TCR beta CDR3 regions. During a first-round RT-PCR of the TCR CDR3, the HTBI primer set was used. A single record per CDR3 protein comes from TCRdb applying MiXCR to the multiplex PCR reads. The data hold approximately 700,000 distinct CDR3 sequences, with approximately 42% observed a single time.

Input material: peripheral blood or thyroid tissue (not recorded which). The gene calls are TRBV20-1 and TRBJ2-5, with D uncertain. This sequence originates from an adult man with Graves' disease, either hyperthyroidism or ophthalmopathy (not recorded which). The CDR3: CSARGHQETQYF. DNA for the CDR3: TGCAGTGCTAGAGGACACCAAGAGACCCAGTACTTC.